This entry concerns a single T cell receptor (beta chain). This clonotype was counted at least ten times. Its antigen specificity is not known. The sample holds no much larger clone one base away, and base qualities are not on file. The data originate from a study of T-cell reconstitution after alpha-beta-depleted transplantation in children (dated by TCRdb to 2016 to 2017). As for the study more broadly: Using TCR repertoire profiling, the study quantitatively followed how T-cell immune reconstitution unfolded in children after TCRalphabeta/CD19-depleted allogeneic hematopoietic cell transplantation.

The germline V gene encodes CDR1 MNHEY and CDR2 SMNVEV (reference sequence). V and J lose 3 bases and 3 bases, and a span of 27 bases separates them. Inclusive of the bounding cysteine and phenylalanine, the CDR3 is 20 residues long. The DNA shown is the 60-base CDR3, in frame from base 1. Libraries were made using PCR. Sequencing used an Illumina HiSeq 2500. Molecular barcoding was employed in the preparation of TCR libraries, with unique molecular identifiers being used to normalize TCRbeta repertoire quantification. TCRdb reprocessed the public reads (quality trimming at Q25 with fastp, clone calling with MiXCR) and kept in-frame beta chains. Identical CDR3 protein sequences are pooled into one entry, listed with their most common genes and DNA. This sample has tens of thousands of distinct CDR3 sequences in its table, and 6% to 8.5% of those were observed once. Jointly, the top ten make up around 2.4% of the sample.

The receptor comes from a human donor who donated a stem cell graft to a child with acute lymphoblastic leukemia. The chain was built from TRBV27 and TRBJ2-1; 9 matching bases give a weak D call of TRBD1. Sequencing was performed on PBMCs from the stem cell graft donor, taken from the stem cell graft. The CDR3 sequence is CASSFRGTGRGTRSYNEQFF. The DNA reads as follows: TGTGCCAGCAGTTTCCGAGGGACAGGGAGGGGGACTAGAAGCTACAATGAGCAGTTCTTC.